The rows below give T cell receptor beta chains drawn from one sample of a study of T cell changes during pregnancy in multiple sclerosis. Profiling relied on immunoSEQ multiplex PCR, and the TCRdb table lists in-frame clones only, not all of them. The sample has some 55,000 clones, about 87% seen once. Sequenced input: peripheral blood from another person, used as feeder cells. These receptors all stem from a human donor whose cells served as feeder cells for cultures in a pregnancy study. Each CDR3 is given with its conserved first and last residue. The D gene is left open where the match is weak. Size is stated for part of the rows, as once, few or many counts, or as a class when the clone is expanded.

size,J,D,V,CDR3,DNA
NA,TRBJ2-3,NA,TRBV4-1,CASSGARDTQYF,TGCGCCAGTTCTGGGGCCCGGGATACGCAGTATTTT
NA,TRBJ2-7,NA,TRBV6-5,CASRGSLSYEQYF,TGTGCCAGCCGGGGATCTCTTTCCTACGAGCAGTACTTC
once,TRBJ1-3,TRBD1,TRBV10-3,CAIRPGQGAGNTIYF,TGTGCCATCAGGCCGGGACAGGGAGCCGGAAACACCATATATTTT
NA,TRBJ1-5,TRBD1,TRBV19,CASSIATGAQPQHF,TGTGCCAGTAGTATCGCGACAGGGGCCCAGCCCCAGCATTTT
NA,TRBJ1-6,NA,TRBV9,CASSVYDLGSPLHF,TGTGCCAGCAGCGTATATGATCTCGGTTCACCCCTCCACTTT
NA,TRBJ1-2,NA,TRBV4-1,CASSQPTGPRDGYTF,TGCGCCAGCAGCCAACCGACAGGCCCTCGCGATGGCTACACCTTC
once,TRBJ1-2,TRBD1,TRBV7-2,CASSLDYRGGSGYTF,TGTGCCAGCAGCTTAGACTACAGGGGAGGGAGCGGCTACACCTTC
NA,TRBJ1-2,NA,TRBV15,CATSIRGGGGYTF,TGTGCCACCAGCATCAGGGGCGGAGGTGGCTACACCTTC
NA,TRBJ1-3,NA,TRBV13,CASSLGLRPSGNTIYF,TGTGCCAGCAGCTTAGGCCTACGACCTTCTGGAAACACCATATATTTT
NA,TRBJ1-5,NA,TRBV4-2,CASSHPGGNQPQHF,TGTGCCAGCAGCCACCCGGGGGGTAATCAGCCCCAGCATTTT
NA,TRBJ1-4,TRBD1,TRBV6-5,CASSYRGRANEKLFF,TGTGCCAGCAGTTACAGGGGGCGAGCTAATGAAAAACTGTTTTTT
NA,TRBJ2-3,TRBD1,TRBV27,CASSLWGQADTQYF,TGTGCCAGCAGTTTATGGGGACAGGCAGATACGCAGTATTTT
NA,TRBJ2-7,NA,TRBV6-6,CASSPSWGASYEQYF,TGTGCCAGCAGTCCCTCGTGGGGGGCTTCCTACGAGCAGTACTTC
NA,TRBJ2-3,NA,TRBV4-1,CASSQDRGGSTDTQYF,TGCGCCAGCAGCCAAGATCGTGGGGGAAGCACAGATACGCAGTATTTT
NA,TRBJ1-3,NA,TRBV29-1,CSALGGDDGNTIYF,TGCAGCGCCCTTGGTGGGGACGACGGAAACACCATATATTTT
NA,TRBJ1-2,TRBD1,TRBV27,CASSPINPGQAPKGYTF,TGTGCCAGCAGTCCGATTAATCCCGGACAGGCTCCTAAAGGCTACACCTTC
NA,TRBJ2-7,NA,TRBV5-4,CASSLDFYEQYF,TGTGCCAGCAGCTTGGACTTCTACGAGCAGTACTTC
NA,TRBJ2-1,TRBD2,TRBV19,CASKVLAGGRNNEQFF,TGTGCCAGTAAGGTACTAGCGGGGGGGCGGAACAATGAGCAGTTCTTC
NA,TRBJ1-2,TRBD1,TRBV13,CASSLGDRGYGYTF,TGTGCCAGCAGCTTAGGGGACAGGGGCTATGGCTACACCTTC
NA,TRBJ1-5,TRBD1,TRBV7-8,CASSQPPWTGRGNQPQHF,TGTGCCAGCAGCCAACCCCCCTGGACAGGGCGAGGCAATCAGCCCCAGCATTTT
NA,TRBJ1-1,NA,TRBV6-5,CASSYSAVNTEAFF,TGTGCCAGCAGTTACTCGGCAGTGAACACTGAAGCTTTCTTT
NA,TRBJ1-6,NA,TRBV6-1,CASSEVTGSSYNSPLHF,TGTGCCAGCAGTGAAGTTACAGGTAGCTCCTATAATTCACCCCTCCACTTT
NA,TRBJ1-1,NA,TRBV5-1,CASSLDAGEITEAFF,TGCGCCAGCAGCTTGGACGCCGGCGAGATCACTGAAGCTTTCTTT
once,TRBJ2-3,NA,TRBV4-2,CASSQDLRITDTQYF,TGTGCCAGCAGCCAAGATTTGAGAATCACAGATACGCAGTATTTT
NA,TRBJ2-3,TRBD2,TRBV28,CASSFRLRGGTDTQYF,TGTGCCAGCAGTTTTCGGTTGCGGGGGGGCACAGATACGCAGTATTTT
NA,TRBJ1-1,NA,TRBV5-6,CASSLQSEAFF,TGTGCCAGCAGCTTGCAGTCAGAAGCTTTCTTT
few,TRBJ2-7,NA,TRBV7-9,CASTPDSSYEQYF,TGTGCCAGCACGCCGGACAGTTCCTACGAGCAGTACTTC
NA,TRBJ1-1,NA,TRBV18,CASSPAAGDTEAFF,TGTGCCAGCTCCCCAGCGGCTGGGGACACTGAAGCTTTCTTT
NA,TRBJ2-1,TRBD2,TRBV19,CASSILGSGSYNEQFF,TGTGCCAGTAGTATCCTCGGAAGCGGGAGCTACAATGAGCAGTTCTTC
once,TRBJ2-1,NA,TRBV2,CASSEGTPLYNEQFF,TGTGCCAGCAGTGAAGGGACCCCCCTCTACAATGAGCAGTTCTTC
NA,TRBJ2-2,TRBD2,TRBV4-2,CASSQRTSGNTGELFF,TGTGCCAGCAGCCAACGGACTAGCGGAAACACCGGGGAGCTGTTTTTT
few,TRBJ1-4,NA,TRBV6-1,CASRPGPGEEKLFF,TGTGCCAGCAGGCCGGGCCCGGGTGAGGAAAAACTGTTTTTT
NA,TRBJ1-6,NA,TRBV5-4,CASNVDAGSPLHF,TGTGCCAGCAATGTGGACGCGGGTTCACCCCTCCACTTT
NA,TRBJ1-4,NA,TRBV27,CASSPRGTPSPEKLFF,TGTGCCAGCAGTCCCCGGGGGACTCCCAGCCCCGAAAAACTGTTTTTT
NA,TRBJ1-5,NA,TRBV2,CASSEWRPRVSNQPQHF,TGTGCCAGCAGTGAATGGCGCCCCCGGGTTAGCAATCAGCCCCAGCATTTT
NA,TRBJ2-2,NA,TRBV11-2,CASSPPGELFF,TGTGCCAGCAGCCCGCCAGGGGAGCTGTTTTTT
NA,TRBJ1-2,NA,TRBV7-2,CASSLGQTKNYGYTF,TGTGCCAGCAGCTTAGGCCAGACGAAAAACTATGGCTACACCTTC
NA,TRBJ1-1,TRBD1,TRBV19,CASYDLGGSNTEAFF,TGTGCCAGCTACGACTTAGGGGGCTCGAACACTGAAGCTTTCTTT
NA,TRBJ1-5,TRBD1,TRBV6-6,CASSYGRGHVQPQHF,TGTGCCAGCAGTTACGGCAGGGGGCATGTTCAGCCCCAGCATTTT
NA,TRBJ2-1,NA,TRBV30,CAWSAGFGEQFF,TGTGCCTGGAGTGCAGGGTTTGGTGAGCAGTTCTTC
NA,TRBJ1-5,TRBD1,TRBV4-2,CASSQTGGDDQPQHF,TGTGCCAGCAGCCAGACAGGGGGCGACGATCAGCCCCAGCATTTT
NA,TRBJ1-2,NA,TRBV6-5,CASSYGERRDYTF,TGTGCCAGCAGTTACGGGGAACGGCGGGACTACACCTTC
NA,TRBJ1-1,NA,TRBV13,CASSYTVGNTEAFF,TGTGCCAGCAGTTACACGGTGGGGAACACTGAAGCTTTCTTT
NA,TRBJ2-1,NA,TRBV7-9,CASSPGLREFNEQFF,TGTGCCAGCAGCCCGGGCCTCCGGGAATTCAATGAGCAGTTCTTC
once,TRBJ2-1,NA,TRBV5-6,CASSLVSSAPGEQFF,TGTGCCAGCAGCTTGGTATCTAGCGCCCCCGGTGAGCAGTTCTTC